The present TCR beta chain was sequenced within a study of cytomegalovirus exposure and HLA in healthy donors (dated 2017 in TCRdb). About the full investigation: An earlier analysis of approximately 640 of the donors reported about 290 Gb of sequence data and approximately 110 million unique TCR beta sequences from 150 million to 200 million T cells. Roughly 320 gigabases of sequencing data and tens of millions of unique TCR sequences made up an early release that covered over 550 HLA-typed donors. Of the roughly 400 genotyped donors, over 65% fell in the genetic ancestry cluster associated with self-reported Caucasian donors. The study aimed to test whether signatures of past pathogen exposure could be identified by cataloging public T cell receptors. The study profiled the T cell repertoires of about 720 subjects by immunosequencing and related them to cytomegalovirus serostatus. In addition to the first cohort of several hundred subjects, a separate validation cohort of around 110 different subjects was used. High-throughput TCR immunosequencing, statistical association of individual TCRs with disease status, and machine learning were combined to predict cytomegalovirus infection status. A later analysis re-analyzed previously published TCR beta repertoires from roughly 600 donors and added high-resolution HLA genotyping to study TCR occurrence patterns. In the later analysis, no new phenotypic data were used to find candidate immune exposures; instead, reliance was placed on TCR beta sequences and their occurrence across donors. An earlier analysis of 587 of the donors used high-throughput TCR beta sequencing to judge whether each TCR beta V gene segment behaved as functional or pseudogenic. Donor age, sex, ethnicity and CMV serostatus were collected together with the repertoire data. A later genetic analysis used genome-wide SNP genotypes for about three fifths of the 666 donors, treating that subset as a discovery cohort. Every discovery cohort repertoire had been produced on one sequencing platform. HLA typing included class I and class II loci at four-digit resolution. Typing coverage varied by locus: roughly 620-630 donors for A, B, C, DRB1 and DQB1; more than 500 for DQA1; some 610 for DPA1; around 450 for DPB1. Because of strong linkage in the cohort, five DR-DQ haplotypes were treated as single units for association and clustering. Among about 400 genotyped donors of the cohort, an average of about 220,000 unique TCR beta nucleotide sequences was sequenced per donor, of which 15% to 20% were non-productive. Study-level results and caveats: The earlier analysis of approximately 590 of the donors excluded some 15 rarely observed V segments, including chromosome 9 orphons, because counts were too low. Broadly in line with IMGT annotations, most TCR beta V segments showed up in productive rearrangements about 87% or about 30% of the time in an earlier analysis of approximately 640 of the donors. Correlated functional status among segregating V segments might be attributable to linkage disequilibrium, but an unknown experimental factor could not be ruled out. Because the 87-base-pair reads could not distinguish some IMGT-functional V segments, including TRBV6-2 and TRBV6-3, those segments were excluded. CMV serostatus was the only immune exposure information available for the cohort. Compared with the roughly 600-donor mean, donors in an Asian-associated ancestry cluster had fewer N-insertions in productive TCRs, according to a later genetic analysis. Specific HLA alleles were associated with 18,000 or so TCR beta sequences at a false discovery rate of 0.05 in a later analysis. A further reported finding was that TCR beta sequences accurately predicted the HLA-A and HLA-B alleles for most subjects in the first cohort. An association between a missense DCLRE1C variant and V-gene and J-gene trimming of TCR beta chains was found in a later genetic analysis and replicated in an independent cohort. A later analysis found that most CMV-associated TCR beta chains appeared HLA-restricted, with HLA associations seemingly driven largely by CMV exposure. A few of the identified cytomegalovirus-associated TCR beta chains were confirmed in vitro to be specific for cytomegalovirus antigens. In a later analysis, HLA-associated TCR beta chains showed more clonal expansion and lower generation probabilities than non-associated chains that were equally common. Sequencing depth was assumed to be roughly uniform across donors in the presence/absence analyses, though that assumption may not hold. Most TCR sequences were observed very rarely across donors, whereas some public TCRs were present in many individuals. In both the original and validation cohorts, the classifier was reported to diagnose cytomegalovirus status with high specificity and sensitivity. The study gave a list of roughly 150 TCR beta chains associated with cytomegalovirus. The authors suggested that the approach could potentially be generalized to other disease states and immunological phenotypes. The sequencing pipeline was judged likely to have produced a cluster of highly shared sequence variants as a technical artifact. In a later analysis, TCR association rates were found to vary across HLA loci, with the most associated TCRs seen for DRB1 alleles and the fewest for HLA-C alleles. A later analysis reported that several top co-occurrence clusters appeared linked to parvovirus B19, influenza, CMV and Epstein-Barr virus. Assigning TCR associations to individual alleles was difficult when HLA alleles, especially DR and DQ, strongly co-occurred. HLA typing was unavailable for some donors at each locus, so association tests used only the typed subset. The cohort was sequenced for TCR beta chains only, and without alpha or paired-chain data the features that could be detected were limited.

On this clone itself: Its target antigen remains unknown.

Receptor amplification or capture employed the immunoSEQ multiplex PCR assay. The multiplex PCR relied on a mix of 60 forward primers for TCR Vbeta segments and 13 reverse primers for TCR Jbeta segments. Amplification of the CDR3 region of rearranged TCR beta genes was performed with a multiplex PCR assay on genomic DNA. On the Illumina HiSeq System, the amplified TCR beta libraries were sequenced as 87-base-pair reads. The study's processing was this. Across the 700 or so repertoires, a later analysis counted 80 million or so unique TCR beta chains, 9.5 million to 13 million of which were shared by at least two donors. Raw reads were error-corrected and collapsed into unique sequences by a nearest-neighbor algorithm in which closely related sequences were merged to remove PCR and sequencing errors. V, D and J gene segments were assigned by aligning CDR3 sequences to IMGT reference sequences. For a sequence to be retained, a match of at least six nucleotides was required to both a V gene segment and a J gene segment. A rearrangement counted as productive if the CDR3 had no stop codons and remained in frame with V and J, and every other rearrangement counted as non-productive. CDR3 was defined by IMGT convention, running from the second conserved V-encoded cysteine to the conserved J-encoded phenylalanine. The earlier analysis of a few hundred of the donors excluded sequences that lacked an unambiguous match to a single V gene segment. An earlier analysis of around 600 of the donors classified V segments as functional when productive rearrangements were above 56.7% and as segregating when the standard deviation between donors was above 5%. A statistical classification framework was built for diagnosing cytomegalovirus status from the catalog of TCR beta chain sequences. A later analysis assigned V and J genes by comparing TCR nucleotide sequences with IMGT/GENE-DB human TR gene sequences. Using the TCRdist pipeline, a later analysis assigned CDR3 sequences along with most-parsimonious VDJ recombination scenarios. In a later analysis, every TCR beta chain was defined by the combination of its CDR3 amino acid sequence and its V-gene family, and reads without a unique V-gene family were dropped. A later analysis removed 500 to 600 highly shared, low-generation-probability nucleotide sequences to deal with suspected cross-contamination and a sequencing artifact. In a later analysis, a clonal expansion index was calculated for each public chain from normalized within-repertoire ranks of inferred template counts. In a later analysis, generation probabilities were computed using a VDJ recombination model fitted to out-of-frame rearrangements, and the results were checked against IGoR. In a later analysis, TCR-TCR, TCR-HLA and TCR-CMV co-occurrence was scored with hypergeometric tests, and a repertoire-size bias correction was applied to TCR pairs. To estimate false discovery rates, a later analysis permuted the HLA or CMV assignments 20 times. In a later analysis, co-occurring TCRs were grouped using DBSCAN, with TCRdist sequence similarity added in when clustering inside HLA-allele-positive subsets. For co-occurrence clustering, repertoires with fewer than 30,000 or more than 120,000 public chains were excluded, along with a handful of repertoires with anomalous nucleotide sharing. TCRdb re-hosts the immuneACCESS table, in-frame sequences only. Its copies lack some clones; in the studies checked, an unresolved V gene accounts for under half of them, and the cause for the rest is not known. Clone size and V and J calls were adopted from that table, with D and trimming inferred from the DNA. The sample has about 90,000 clones on record. The ten largest clones add up to 3% to 4% of the sample.

CDR1 is given as MGHRA and CDR2 as YSYEKL, both from the germline V gene. Counted from cysteine to phenylalanine, this CDR3 has 12 amino acids. The read is trimmed to its CDR3 DNA, 36 bases read in frame from base 1. The germline ends are 5 bases apart after V is trimmed by 2 bases and J by 7 bases. The cohort was made up of about 610 healthy bone marrow donors. All cohort members were sampled while nominally healthy, although unrecorded immune exposures were likely present. The donor tested CMV seronegative, placing the donor among the roughly 400 seronegative members of the cohort. Each donor provided a peripheral blood sample, and peripheral blood mononuclear cells were used for TCR beta sequencing. Genomic DNA extraction from the blood cell samples was performed with the Qiagen DNeasy Blood Extraction Kit.

The receptor was derived from a woman aged 30 to 39 in good health and CMV-seronegative. Here the chain combines TRBV4-1 and TRBJ1-4; no D gene call is confident. Sequenced sample: PBMCs. The CDR3 protein is CASSQSGEKLFF. The nucleotide sequence reads TGCGCCAGCAGCCAATCCGGTGAAAAACTGTTTTTT.